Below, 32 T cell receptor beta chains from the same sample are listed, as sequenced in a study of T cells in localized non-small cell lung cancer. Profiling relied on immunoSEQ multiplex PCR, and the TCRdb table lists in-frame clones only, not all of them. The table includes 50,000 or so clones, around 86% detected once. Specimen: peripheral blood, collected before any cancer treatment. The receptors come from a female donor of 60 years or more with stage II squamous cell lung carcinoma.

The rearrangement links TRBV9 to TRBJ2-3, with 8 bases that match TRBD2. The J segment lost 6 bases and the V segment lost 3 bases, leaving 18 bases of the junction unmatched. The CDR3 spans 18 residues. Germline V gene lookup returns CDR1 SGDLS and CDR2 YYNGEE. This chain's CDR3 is CASSAMGAGTRESDTQYF. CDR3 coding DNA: TGTGCCAGCAGCGCCATGGGCGCGGGGACTAGAGAGTCCGATACGCAGTATTTT.

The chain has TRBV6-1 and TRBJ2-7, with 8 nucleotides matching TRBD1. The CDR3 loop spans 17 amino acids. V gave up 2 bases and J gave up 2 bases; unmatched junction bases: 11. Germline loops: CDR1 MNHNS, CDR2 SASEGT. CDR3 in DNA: TGTGCCAGCAGTGAACCTTTTTCCGGGACAGGCACCTACGAGCAGTACTTC. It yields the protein CASSEPFSGTGTYEQYF.

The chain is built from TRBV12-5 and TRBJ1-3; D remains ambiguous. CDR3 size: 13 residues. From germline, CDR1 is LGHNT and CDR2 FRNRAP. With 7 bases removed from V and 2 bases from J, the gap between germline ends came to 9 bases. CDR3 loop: CASALDPGNTIYF. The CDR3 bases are TGTGCTAGTGCCCTAGACCCTGGAAACACCATATATTTT.

The CDR3 nucleotides are TGTGCCAGCAGCTTAGGGGCAGGGCCGATAAACATTCAGTACTTC. This translates into CASSLGAGPINIQYF. The V call is TRBV7-3, the J call TRBJ2-4; the D gene is possibly TRBD1 (5 bases). V was shortened by 2 bases and J by 6 bases, with 14 bases between the two germline ends. Germline-derived CDR1 and CDR2 are SGHTA and FQGTGA. The CDR3 runs 15 residues.

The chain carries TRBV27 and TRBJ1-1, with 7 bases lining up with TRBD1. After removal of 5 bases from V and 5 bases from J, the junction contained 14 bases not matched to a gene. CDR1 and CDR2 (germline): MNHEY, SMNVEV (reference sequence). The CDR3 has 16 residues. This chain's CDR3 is CASSPSGTVGRTEAFF. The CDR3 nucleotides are TGTGCCAGCAGTCCTTCCGGGACAGTCGGGAGGACTGAAGCTTTCTTT.

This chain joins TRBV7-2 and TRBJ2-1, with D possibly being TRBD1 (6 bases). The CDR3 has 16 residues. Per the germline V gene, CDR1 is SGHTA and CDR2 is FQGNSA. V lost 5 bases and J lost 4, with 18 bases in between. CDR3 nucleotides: TGTGCCAGCAGCCACGGGACACCTAGTGCATACAATGAGCAGTTCTTC. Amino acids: CASSHGTPSAYNEQFF. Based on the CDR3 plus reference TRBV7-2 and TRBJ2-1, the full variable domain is GAGVSQSPSNKVTEKGKDVELRCDPISGHTALYWYRQSLGQGLEFLIYFQGNSAPDKSGLPSDRFSAERTGGSVSTLTIQRTQQEDSAVYLCASSHGTPSAYNEQFFGPGTRLTVL.

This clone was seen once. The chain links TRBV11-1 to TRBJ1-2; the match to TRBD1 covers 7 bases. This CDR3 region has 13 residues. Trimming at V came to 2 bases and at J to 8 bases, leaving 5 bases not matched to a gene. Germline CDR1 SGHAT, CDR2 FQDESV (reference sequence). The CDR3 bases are TGTGCCAGCAGCTTATTACAGGGGAGCGGCTACACCTTC. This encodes CASSLLQGSGYTF.

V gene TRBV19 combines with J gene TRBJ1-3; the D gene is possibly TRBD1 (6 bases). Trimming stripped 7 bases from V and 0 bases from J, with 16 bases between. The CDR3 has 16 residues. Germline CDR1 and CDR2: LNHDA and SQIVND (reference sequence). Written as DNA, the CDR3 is TGTGCCAGTACCATAGTCACAGGGAACTCTGGAAACACCATATATTTT. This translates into CASTIVTGNSGNTIYF. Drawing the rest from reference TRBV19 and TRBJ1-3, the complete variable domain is DGGITQSPKYLFRKEGQNVTLSCEQNLNHDAMYWYRQDPGQGLRLIYYSQIVNDFQKGDIAEGYSVSREKKESFPLTVTSAQKNPTAFYLCASTIVTGNSGNTIYFGEGSWLTVV.

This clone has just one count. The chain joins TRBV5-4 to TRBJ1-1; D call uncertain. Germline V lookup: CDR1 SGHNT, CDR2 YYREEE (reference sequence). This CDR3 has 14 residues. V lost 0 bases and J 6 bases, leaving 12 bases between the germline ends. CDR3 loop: CASSLALDDAEAFF. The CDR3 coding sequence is TGTGCCAGCAGCTTGGCTCTTGACGACGCTGAAGCTTTCTTT.

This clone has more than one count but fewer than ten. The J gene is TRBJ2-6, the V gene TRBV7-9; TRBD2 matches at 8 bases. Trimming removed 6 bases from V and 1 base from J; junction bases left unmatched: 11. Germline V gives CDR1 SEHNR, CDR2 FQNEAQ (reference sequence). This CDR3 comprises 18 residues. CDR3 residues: CASSRSGGRGSGANVLTF. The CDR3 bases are TGTGCCAGCAGTCGCAGCGGGGGCCGGGGGTCTGGGGCCAACGTCCTGACTTTC.

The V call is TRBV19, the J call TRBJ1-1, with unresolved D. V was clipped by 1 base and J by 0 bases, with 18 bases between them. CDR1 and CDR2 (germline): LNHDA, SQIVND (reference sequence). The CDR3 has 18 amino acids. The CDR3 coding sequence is TGTGCCAGTAGTATAGGGACCCCGCTGCTTCACCTGAACACTGAAGCTTTCTTT. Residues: CASSIGTPLLHLNTEAFF. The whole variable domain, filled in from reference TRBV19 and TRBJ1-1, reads DGGITQSPKYLFRKEGQNVTLSCEQNLNHDAMYWYRQDPGQGLRLIYYSQIVNDFQKGDIAEGYSVSREKKESFPLTVTSAQKNPTAFYLCASSIGTPLLHLNTEAFFGQGTRLTVV.

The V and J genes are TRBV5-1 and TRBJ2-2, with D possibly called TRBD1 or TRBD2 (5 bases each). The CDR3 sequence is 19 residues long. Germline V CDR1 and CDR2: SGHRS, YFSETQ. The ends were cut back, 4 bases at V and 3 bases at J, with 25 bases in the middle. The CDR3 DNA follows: TGCGCCAGCAGCCCGGGGACCCTCCGACGGAGTGGGGACACCGGGGAGCTGTTTTTT. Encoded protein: CASSPGTLRRSGDTGELFF.

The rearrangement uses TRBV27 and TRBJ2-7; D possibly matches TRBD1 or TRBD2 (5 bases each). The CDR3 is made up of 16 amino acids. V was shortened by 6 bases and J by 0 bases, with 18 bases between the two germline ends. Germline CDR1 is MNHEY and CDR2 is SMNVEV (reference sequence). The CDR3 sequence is CASSRTGDYSSYEQYF. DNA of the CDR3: TGTGCCAGCAGCCGTACAGGCGACTACAGCTCCTACGAGCAGTACTTC.

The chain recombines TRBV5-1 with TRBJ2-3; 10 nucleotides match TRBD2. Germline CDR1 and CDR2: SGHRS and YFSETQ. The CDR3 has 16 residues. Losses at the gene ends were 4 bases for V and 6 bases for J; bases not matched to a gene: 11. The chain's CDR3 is CASSLIAGGTPDTQYF. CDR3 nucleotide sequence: TGCGCCAGCAGCCTTATAGCGGGGGGCACCCCCGATACGCAGTATTTT. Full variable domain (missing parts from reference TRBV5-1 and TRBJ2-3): KAGVTQTPRYLIKTRGQQVTLSCSPISGHRSVSWYQQTPGQGLQFLFEYFSETQRNKGNFPGRFSGRQFSNSRSEMNVSTLELGDSALYLCASSLIAGGTPDTQYFGPGTRLTVL.

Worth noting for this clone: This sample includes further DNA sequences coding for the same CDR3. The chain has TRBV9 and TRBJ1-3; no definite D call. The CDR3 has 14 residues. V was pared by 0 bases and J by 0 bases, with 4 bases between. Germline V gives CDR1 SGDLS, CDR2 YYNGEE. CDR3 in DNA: TGTGCCAGCAGCGTAGTTTCCTCTGGAAACACCATATATTTT. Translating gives CASSVVSSGNTIYF.

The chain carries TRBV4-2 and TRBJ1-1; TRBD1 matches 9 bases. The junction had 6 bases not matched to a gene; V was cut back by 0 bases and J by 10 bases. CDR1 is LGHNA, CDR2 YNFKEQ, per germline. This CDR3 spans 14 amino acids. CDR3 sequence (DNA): TGTGCCAGCAGCCAAGAAAGACAGGGGGATGGAGCTTTCTTT. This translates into CASSQERQGDGAFF.

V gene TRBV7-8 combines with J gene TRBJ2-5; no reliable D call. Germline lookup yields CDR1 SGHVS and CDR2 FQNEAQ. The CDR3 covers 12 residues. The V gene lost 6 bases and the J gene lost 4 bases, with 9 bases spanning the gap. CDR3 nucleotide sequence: TGTGCCAGCAGACCTCCCCCAGAGACCCAGTACTTC. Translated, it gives CASRPPPETQYF.

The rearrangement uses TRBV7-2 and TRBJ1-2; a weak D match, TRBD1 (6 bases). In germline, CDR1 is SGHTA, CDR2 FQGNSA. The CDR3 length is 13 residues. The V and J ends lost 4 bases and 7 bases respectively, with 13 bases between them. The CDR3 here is CASSSRTAGGYTF. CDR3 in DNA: TGTGCCAGCAGCTCGAGGACAGCGGGTGGCTACACCTTC. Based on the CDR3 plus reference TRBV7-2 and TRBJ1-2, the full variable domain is GAGVSQSPSNKVTEKGKDVELRCDPISGHTALYWYRQSLGQGLEFLIYFQGNSAPDKSGLPSDRFSAERTGGSVSTLTIQRTQQEDSAVYLCASSSRTAGGYTFGSGTRLTVV.

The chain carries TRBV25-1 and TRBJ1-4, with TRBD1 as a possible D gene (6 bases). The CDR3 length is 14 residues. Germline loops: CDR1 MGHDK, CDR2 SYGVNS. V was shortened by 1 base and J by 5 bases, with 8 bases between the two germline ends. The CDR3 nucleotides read TGTGCCAGCAGTGAATGGACAGAGAATGAAAAACTGTTTTTT. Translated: CASSEWTENEKLFF.

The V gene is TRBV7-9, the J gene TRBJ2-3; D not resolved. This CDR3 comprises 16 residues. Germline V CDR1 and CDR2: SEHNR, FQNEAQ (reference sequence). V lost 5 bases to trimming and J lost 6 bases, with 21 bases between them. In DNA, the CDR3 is TGTGCCAGCAGCAAAAATCTGGACCAGAGGTCCGATACGCAGTATTTT. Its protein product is CASSKNLDQRSDTQYF.

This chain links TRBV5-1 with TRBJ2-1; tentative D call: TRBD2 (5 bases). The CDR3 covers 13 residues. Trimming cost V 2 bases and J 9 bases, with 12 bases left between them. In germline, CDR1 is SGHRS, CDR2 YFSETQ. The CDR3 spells CASSFPSEGEQFF. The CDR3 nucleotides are TGCGCCAGCAGCTTCCCCAGCGAGGGTGAGCAGTTCTTC.

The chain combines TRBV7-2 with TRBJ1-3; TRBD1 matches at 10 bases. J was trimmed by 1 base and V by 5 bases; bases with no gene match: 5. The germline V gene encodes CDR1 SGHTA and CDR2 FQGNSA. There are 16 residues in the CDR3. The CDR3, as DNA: TGTGCCAGCAGCCCTCGACAGGGGGCATCTGGAAACACCATATATTTT. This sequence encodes CASSPRQGASGNTIYF.

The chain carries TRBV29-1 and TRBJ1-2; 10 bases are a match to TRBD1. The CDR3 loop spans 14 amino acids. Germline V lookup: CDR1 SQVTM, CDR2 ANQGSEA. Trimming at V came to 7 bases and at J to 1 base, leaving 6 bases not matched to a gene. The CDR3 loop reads CSALTGGFNYGYTF. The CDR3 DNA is TGCAGCGCCCTGACAGGGGGCTTTAACTATGGCTACACCTTC.

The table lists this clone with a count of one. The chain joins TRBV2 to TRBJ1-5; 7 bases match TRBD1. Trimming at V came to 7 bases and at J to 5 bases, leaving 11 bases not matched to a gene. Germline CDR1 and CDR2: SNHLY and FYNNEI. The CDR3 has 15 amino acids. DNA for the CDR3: TGTGCCAGCAAACTACAGGGGTTGGCTTATCAGCCCCAGCATTTT. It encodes CASKLQGLAYQPQHF.

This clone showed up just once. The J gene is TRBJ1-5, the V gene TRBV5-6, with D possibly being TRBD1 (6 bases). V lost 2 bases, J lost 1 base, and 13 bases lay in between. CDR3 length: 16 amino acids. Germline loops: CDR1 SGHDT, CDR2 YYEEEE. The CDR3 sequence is CASSFRTVGSNQPQHF. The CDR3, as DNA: TGTGCCAGCAGCTTTAGGACAGTAGGCAGCAATCAGCCCCAGCATTTT.

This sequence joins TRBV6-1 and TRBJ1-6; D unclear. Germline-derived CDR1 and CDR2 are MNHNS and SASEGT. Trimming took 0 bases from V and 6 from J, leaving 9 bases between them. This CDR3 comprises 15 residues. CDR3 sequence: CASSEAQPLNSPLHF. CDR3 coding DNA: TGTGCCAGCAGTGAAGCGCAACCGCTTAATTCACCCCTCCACTTT.

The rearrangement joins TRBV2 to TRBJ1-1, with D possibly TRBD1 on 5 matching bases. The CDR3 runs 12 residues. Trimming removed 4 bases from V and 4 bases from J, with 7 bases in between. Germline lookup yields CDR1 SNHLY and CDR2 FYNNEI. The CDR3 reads CASSAQGTEAFF. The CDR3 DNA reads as TGTGCCAGCAGTGCCCAGGGCACTGAAGCTTTCTTT.

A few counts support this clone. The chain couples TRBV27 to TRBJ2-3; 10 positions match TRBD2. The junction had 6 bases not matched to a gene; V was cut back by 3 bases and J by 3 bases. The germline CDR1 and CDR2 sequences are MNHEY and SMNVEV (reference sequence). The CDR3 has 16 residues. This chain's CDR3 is CASSFFRTSGTDTQYF. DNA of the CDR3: TGTGCCAGCAGTTTTTTCAGGACTAGCGGAACAGATACGCAGTATTTT.

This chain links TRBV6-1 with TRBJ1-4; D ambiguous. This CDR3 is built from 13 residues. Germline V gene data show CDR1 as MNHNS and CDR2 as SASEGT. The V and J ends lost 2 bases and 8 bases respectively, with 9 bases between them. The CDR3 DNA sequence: TGTGCCAGCAGTGAACCAGCTAGGGAAAAACTGTTTTTT. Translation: CASSEPAREKLFF.

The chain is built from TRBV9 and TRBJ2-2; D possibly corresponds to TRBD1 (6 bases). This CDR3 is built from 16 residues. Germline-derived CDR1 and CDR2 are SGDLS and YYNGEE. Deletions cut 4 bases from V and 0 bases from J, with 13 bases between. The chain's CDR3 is CASSSDSATNTGELFF. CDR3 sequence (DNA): TGTGCCAGCAGCTCGGACAGTGCTACGAACACCGGGGAGCTGTTTTTT.

CDR3 nucleotide sequence: TGTGCCACCAGCCCCGGTGGGGGGGGCTCTGGAAACACCATATATTTT. As protein: CATSPGGGGSGNTIYF. The V gene is TRBV15, the J gene TRBJ1-3; D might be TRBD1 (5 bases). Trimming pared 5 bases from V and 0 bases from J, leaving 14 bases between. CDR1 LNHNV and CDR2 YYDKDF come from the germline V gene (reference sequence). CDR3 length equals 16 residues.

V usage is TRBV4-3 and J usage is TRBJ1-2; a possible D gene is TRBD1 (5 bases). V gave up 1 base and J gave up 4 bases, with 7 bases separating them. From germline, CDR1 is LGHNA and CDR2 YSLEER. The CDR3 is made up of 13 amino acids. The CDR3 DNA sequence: TGCGCCAGCAGCCAAGCAAGGGGCTATGGCTACACCTTC. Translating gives CASSQARGYGYTF.